The rows below give T cell receptor beta chains drawn from one sample of a study of early T cells in non-severe SARS-CoV-2 infection. TCRdb ran MiXCR on the 5' RACE reads and lists one entry per CDR3 protein. The table records 60,000 or so distinct CDR3 sequences, approximately 8% of them present only once. The material sequenced was whole blood, taken at baseline. Receptors originate from an adult who was a healthcare worker with PCR-confirmed SARS-CoV-2 infection or an uninfected control (not recorded which). CDR3s include the opening cysteine and the closing phenylalanine or tryptophan. The D gene is left open where the match is weak. Clone size is stated in some rows and not others, as once, few, many or a class when expanded.

few	TRBJ2-6	TRBV3-1	TRBD2	CASSQKGGLAGFGANVLTF	TGTGCCAGCAGCCAGAAAGGCGGACTAGCGGGATTTGGGGCCAACGTCCTGACTTTC
few	TRBJ2-2	TRBV5-4	TRBD1	CASTTGWDRANTGELFF	TGTGCCAGCACCACGGGTTGGGACAGAGCGAACACCGGGGAGCTGTTTTTT
few	TRBJ1-5	TRBV7-9	.	CASSLARGGNQPQHF	TGTGCCAGCAGCTTAGCGCGCGGGGGAAATCAGCCCCAGCATTTT
few	TRBJ1-1	TRBV7-8	.	CASSLSRDTEAFF	TGTGCCAGCAGCTTGAGTCGGGACACTGAAGCTTTCTTT
.	TRBJ2-2	TRBV6-1	.	CASSLASNTGELFF	TGTGCCAGCAGTTTAGCTTCTAACACCGGGGAGCTGTTTTTT
few	TRBJ1-5	TRBV6-1	TRBD1	CASTPTGSNQPQHF	TGTGCCAGCACCCCGACAGGGAGCAATCAGCCCCAGCATTTT
many	TRBJ2-1	TRBV15	TRBD2	CATSSPWTSGRGNEQFF	TGTGCCACCAGCTCCCCGTGGACTAGCGGGAGAGGCAATGAGCAGTTCTTC
.	TRBJ2-5	TRBV6-5	TRBD1	CASSYGTGGSETQYF	TGTGCCAGCAGTTATGGGACAGGGGGCTCGGAGACCCAGTACTTC
once	TRBJ1-1	TRBV12-5	TRBD1	CASGLLPGQAAFF	TGTGCTAGTGGCCTCCTGCCGGGACAGGCGGCTTTCTTT
.	TRBJ2-1	TRBV4-1	.	CASTRGPYNEQFF	TGCGCCAGCACCCGTGGGCCCTACAATGAGCAGTTCTTC
many	TRBJ2-2	TRBV6-6	.	CASSLAEGLGGELFF	TGTGCCAGCAGTTTAGCGGAGGGGCTGGGCGGGGAGCTGTTTTTT
.	TRBJ1-2	TRBV6-5	.	CASSYSESHYGYTF	TGTGCCAGCAGTTACTCGGAATCCCACTATGGCTACACCTTC
many	TRBJ2-7	TRBV28	TRBD1	CASSLGGQGRQQYF	TGTGCCAGCAGTTTAGGGGGACAGGGAAGGCAGCAGTACTTC
many	TRBJ2-2	TRBV3-1	.	CASSQAASGAGELFF	TGTGCCAGCAGCCAAGCGGCTTCTGGGGCCGGGGAGCTGTTTTTT
few	TRBJ2-1	TRBV5-1	.	CASSALGGPRSNEQFF	TGCGCCAGCAGCGCCCTAGGGGGACCCCGGAGCAATGAGCAGTTCTTC
.	TRBJ2-7	TRBV7-9	.	CASSPQGLGEQYF	TGTGCCAGCAGCCCACAGGGCTTGGGGGAGCAGTACTTC
many	TRBJ1-4	TRBV19	.	CASSEQSTNEKLFF	TGTGCCAGTAGTGAACAGAGTACTAATGAAAAACTGTTTTTT
few	TRBJ2-1	TRBV9	.	CASSVGFGIGNEQFF	TGTGCCAGCAGCGTAGGTTTCGGCATAGGGAATGAGCAGTTCTTC
few	TRBJ2-1	TRBV11-2	.	CASSLVSSYNEQFF	TGTGCCAGCAGCTTAGTTAGCTCCTACAATGAGCAGTTCTTC
few	TRBJ2-7	TRBV5-6	TRBD2	CASSFFSGRAREQYF	TGTGCCAGCAGCTTTTTTAGCGGGAGGGCCCGAGAGCAGTACTTC
few	TRBJ1-6	TRBV6-5	.	CASSYGVSYNSPLHF	TGTGCCAGCAGTTACGGCGTCTCCTATAATTCACCCCTCCACTTT
many	TRBJ2-3	TRBV10-3	.	CATTSSSTDTQYF	TGTGCCACCACGAGTTCTAGCACAGATACGCAGTATTTT
few	TRBJ1-2	TRBV11-2	.	CASSPLGGSRYGYTF	TGTGCCAGCAGCCCTCTAGGAGGGTCCCGCTATGGCTACACCTTC
.	TRBJ2-7	TRBV28	.	CASVQGRGSYEQYF	TGTGCCAGTGTACAGGGAAGGGGCTCCTACGAGCAGTACTTC
.	TRBJ1-6	TRBV28	.	CASSSDGVSSYNSPLHF	TGTGCCAGCAGTTCGGACGGGGTTAGCTCCTATAATTCACCCCTCCACTTT
few	TRBJ2-4	TRBV7-9	.	CASSPGQYGIQYF	TGTGCCAGCAGCCCCGGACAGTACGGCATTCAGTACTTC
few	TRBJ2-2	TRBV5-6	.	CASSFGFPGELFF	TGTGCCAGCAGCTTTGGTTTTCCCGGGGAGCTGTTTTTT
.	TRBJ2-1	TRBV11-2	.	CASSPTYNEQFF	TGTGCCAGCAGCCCCACCTACAATGAGCAGTTCTTC
.	TRBJ2-1	TRBV7-3	.	CASRTTPLGEQFF	TGTGCCAGCAGGACTACCCCCCTGGGTGAGCAGTTCTTC
.	TRBJ2-1	TRBV9	TRBD1	CASSGRQGNNEQFF	TGTGCCAGCAGCGGGAGACAGGGAAACAATGAGCAGTTCTTC
few	TRBJ2-1	TRBV28	.	CASSFQGYNEQFF	TGTGCCAGCAGTTTTCAGGGCTACAATGAGCAGTTCTTC
.	TRBJ1-3	TRBV4-1	.	CASSQVPGNTIYF	TGCGCCAGCAGCCAGGTTCCGGGAAACACCATATATTTT
.	TRBJ2-1	TRBV7-6	TRBD2	CASSLWTSGTNNEQFF	TGTGCCAGCAGCTTATGGACTAGCGGTACAAACAATGAGCAGTTCTTC
many	TRBJ2-3	TRBV2	.	CASSEVGPSDTQYF	TGTGCCAGCAGTGAAGTGGGTCCATCGGATACGCAGTATTTT
few	TRBJ2-2	TRBV5-1	.	CASSTGGAEELFF	TGCGCCAGCAGCACGGGTGGGGCCGAGGAGCTGTTTTTT
.	TRBJ1-6	TRBV12-3/TRBV12-4	.	CASRDSSSLHF	TGTGCCAGCAGGGATAGTTCATCCCTCCACTTT
.	TRBJ1-2	TRBV11-3	.	CASSRGRGAEVYGYTF	TGTGCCAGCAGCCGTGGGCGGGGGGCAGAGGTCTATGGCTACACCTTC
few	TRBJ2-1	TRBV12-3/TRBV12-4	TRBD2	CASRRLAGSNEQFF	TGTGCCAGCAGGAGACTAGCGGGGAGCAATGAGCAGTTCTTC
.	TRBJ2-3	TRBV30	TRBD2	CAWAPGLASTDTQYF	TGTGCCTGGGCCCCGGGACTAGCCTCCACAGATACGCAGTATTTT
.	TRBJ2-1	TRBV18	.	CASSRGQMDEQFF	TGTGCCAGCTCACGGGGACAAATGGATGAGCAGTTCTTC
few	TRBJ2-1	TRBV2	TRBD2	CASGKTSASYNEQFF	TGTGCCAGCGGGAAAACTAGCGCCTCCTACAATGAGCAGTTCTTC
few	TRBJ2-7	TRBV12-3/TRBV12-4	TRBD1	CASRRQGFSYEQYF	TGTGCCAGCAGAAGACAGGGTTTCTCCTACGAGCAGTACTTC
.	TRBJ2-1	TRBV5-1	TRBD2	CASSTRGGDHNEQFF	TGCGCCAGCAGCACACGGGGGGGCGACCACAATGAGCAGTTCTTC
few	TRBJ2-3	TRBV25-1	TRBD2	CASSDAGLAGDTQYF	TGTGCCAGCAGTGATGCCGGACTAGCAGGGGATACGCAGTATTTT
.	TRBJ1-5	TRBV6-5	.	CASSLRGGGQPQHF	TGTGCCAGCAGCTTGAGGGGTGGAGGTCAGCCCCAGCATTTT
.	TRBJ2-3	TRBV20-1	TRBD1	CSARVRQGADTQYF	TGCAGTGCTAGAGTGAGACAGGGGGCTGATACGCAGTATTTT
.	TRBJ2-3	TRBV6-5	.	CASTPTGPSTDTQYF	TGTGCCAGCACCCCCACGGGGCCGAGCACAGATACGCAGTATTTT
many	TRBJ2-1	TRBV14	.	CASSLGTAYNEQFF	TGTGCCAGCAGCCTCGGGACGGCATACAATGAGCAGTTCTTC
few	TRBJ2-1	TRBV19	.	CAIPAVDSPFGEQFF	TGTGCCATCCCTGCGGTGGACTCGCCGTTTGGTGAGCAGTTCTTC
many	TRBJ2-4	TRBV29-1	TRBD1	CSVVTGGLKNIQYF	TGCAGCGTTGTGACAGGGGGACTCAAAAACATTCAGTACTTC
many	TRBJ2-3	TRBV7-8	.	CASCVRDFRTDTQYF	TGTGCCAGCTGTGTGCGGGACTTCCGAACGGATACGCAGTATTTT
few	TRBJ2-1	TRBV6-1	.	CASSELGEPYNEQFF	TGTGCCAGCAGTGAATTGGGGGAGCCCTACAATGAGCAGTTCTTC
few	TRBJ2-1	TRBV5-8	.	CASSLAPQGRYEQFF	TGTGCCAGCAGCTTGGCTCCCCAAGGCAGGTATGAGCAGTTCTTC
.	TRBJ2-7	TRBV6-6	TRBD1	CASSYRQGHYEQYF	TGTGCCAGCAGTTACCGACAGGGGCACTACGAGCAGTACTTC
many	TRBJ1-1	TRBV5-1	TRBD1	CASSLESAGGAGAFF	TGCGCCAGCAGCTTGGAATCCGCAGGGGGCGCAGGGGCTTTCTTT